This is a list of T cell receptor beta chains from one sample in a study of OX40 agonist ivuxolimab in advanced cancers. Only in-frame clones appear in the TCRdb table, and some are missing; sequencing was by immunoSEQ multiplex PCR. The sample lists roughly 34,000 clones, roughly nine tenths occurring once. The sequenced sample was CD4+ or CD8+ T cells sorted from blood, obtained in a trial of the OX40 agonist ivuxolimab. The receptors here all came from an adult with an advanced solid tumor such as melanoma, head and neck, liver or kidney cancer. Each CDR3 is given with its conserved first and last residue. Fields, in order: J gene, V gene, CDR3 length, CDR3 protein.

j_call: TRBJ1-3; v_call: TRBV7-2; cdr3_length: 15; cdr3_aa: CASSLLAGATDTIYF
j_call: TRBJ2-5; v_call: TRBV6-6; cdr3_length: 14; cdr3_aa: CASRKPNKGETQYF
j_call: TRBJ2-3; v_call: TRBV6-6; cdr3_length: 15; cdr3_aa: CASSVQGESTDTQYF
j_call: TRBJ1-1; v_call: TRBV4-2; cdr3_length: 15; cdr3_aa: CASSLPAGTNTEAFF
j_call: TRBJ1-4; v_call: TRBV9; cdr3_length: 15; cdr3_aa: CASSGGRDLNEKLFF
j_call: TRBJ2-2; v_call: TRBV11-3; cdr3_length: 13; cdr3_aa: CASSFPGVRELFF
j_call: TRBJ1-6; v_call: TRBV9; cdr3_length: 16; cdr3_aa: CASSVGSGPWDSPLHF
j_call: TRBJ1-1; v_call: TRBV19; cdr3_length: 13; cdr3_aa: CASGPYGYTEAFF
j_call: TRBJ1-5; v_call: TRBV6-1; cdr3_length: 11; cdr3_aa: CASSEPGPQHF
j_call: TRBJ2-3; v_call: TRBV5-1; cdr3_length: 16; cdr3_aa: CASSPGLAGGTDTQYF
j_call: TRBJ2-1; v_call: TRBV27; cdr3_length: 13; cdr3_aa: CASSYGQYNEQFF
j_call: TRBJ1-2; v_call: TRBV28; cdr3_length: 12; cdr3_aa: CASSLGLRSYTF
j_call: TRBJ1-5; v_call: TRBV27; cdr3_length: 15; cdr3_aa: CASSLKWSYNQPQHF
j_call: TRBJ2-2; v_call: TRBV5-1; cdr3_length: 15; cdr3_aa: CASSLDRAYTGELFF
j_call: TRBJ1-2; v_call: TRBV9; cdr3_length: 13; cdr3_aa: CASRNRVDYGYTF
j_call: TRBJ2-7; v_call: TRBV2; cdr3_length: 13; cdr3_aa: CASGRDSGYEQYF
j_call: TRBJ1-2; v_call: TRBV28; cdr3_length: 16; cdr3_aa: CASSLRDSGPMISYTF
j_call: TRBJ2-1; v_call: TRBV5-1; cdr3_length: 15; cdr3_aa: CASSFISSLGNEQFF
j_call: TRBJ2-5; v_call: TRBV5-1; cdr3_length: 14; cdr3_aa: CASSVGPKPETQYF
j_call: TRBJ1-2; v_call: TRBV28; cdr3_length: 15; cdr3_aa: CASIPVHISYSGYTF
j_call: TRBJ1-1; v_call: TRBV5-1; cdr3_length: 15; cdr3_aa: CASSLGGTGSTEAFF
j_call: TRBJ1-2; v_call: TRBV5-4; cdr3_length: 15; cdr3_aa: CASSLAGTGMDGYTF
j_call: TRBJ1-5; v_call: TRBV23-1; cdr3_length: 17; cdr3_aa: CASSSIEYSGPGQPQHF
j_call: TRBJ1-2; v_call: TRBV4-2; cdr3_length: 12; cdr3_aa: CASSQERDFYTF
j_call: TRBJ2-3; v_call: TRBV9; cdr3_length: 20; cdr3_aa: CASSTTTSGGGRLSTDTQYF
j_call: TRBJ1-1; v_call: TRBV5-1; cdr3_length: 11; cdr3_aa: CASRENTEAFF
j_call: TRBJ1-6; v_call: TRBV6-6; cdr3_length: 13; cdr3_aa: CASRGQLDSPLHF
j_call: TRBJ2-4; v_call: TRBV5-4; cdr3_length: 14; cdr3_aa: CASSPRGKANIQYF
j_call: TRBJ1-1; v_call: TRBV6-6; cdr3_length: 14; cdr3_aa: CASSYPGQNTEAFF
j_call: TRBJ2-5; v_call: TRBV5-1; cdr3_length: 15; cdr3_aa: CASREQAAVGETQYF
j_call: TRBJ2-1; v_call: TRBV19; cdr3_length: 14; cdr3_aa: CATATSGVDNEQFF
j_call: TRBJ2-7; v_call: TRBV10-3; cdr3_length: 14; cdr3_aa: CAISEKGAHYEQYF
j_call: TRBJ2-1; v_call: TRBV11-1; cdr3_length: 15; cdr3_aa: CASSLASQGDNEQFF
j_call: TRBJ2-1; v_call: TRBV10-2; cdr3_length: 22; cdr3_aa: CASRPGQGDNLRELRSYNEQFF
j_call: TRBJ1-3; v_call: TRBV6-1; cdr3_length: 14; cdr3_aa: CASSEGKSGNTIYF
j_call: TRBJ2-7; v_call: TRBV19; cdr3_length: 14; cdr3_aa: CASSSPGNGYEQYF
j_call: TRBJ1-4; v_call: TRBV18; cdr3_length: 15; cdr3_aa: CASSPRTGNNEKLFF
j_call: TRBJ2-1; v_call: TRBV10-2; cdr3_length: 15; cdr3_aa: CASSESDRVGNEQFF
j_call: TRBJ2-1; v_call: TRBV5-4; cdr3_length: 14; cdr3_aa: CASSIKREGNEQFF
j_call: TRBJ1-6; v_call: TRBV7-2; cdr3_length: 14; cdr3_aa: CASSSVIRNSPLHF
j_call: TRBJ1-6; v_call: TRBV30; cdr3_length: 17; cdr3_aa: CAWSVLTGGTYNSPLHF
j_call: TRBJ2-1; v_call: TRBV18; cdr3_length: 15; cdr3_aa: CASSPTPQGYNEQFF
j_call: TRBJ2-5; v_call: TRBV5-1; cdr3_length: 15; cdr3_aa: CASSLLGDYQETQYF
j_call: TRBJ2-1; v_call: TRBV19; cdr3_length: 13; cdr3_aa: CASSVRVTNEQFF
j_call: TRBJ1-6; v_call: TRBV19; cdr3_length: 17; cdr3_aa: CASSIRNLRGLNSPLHF
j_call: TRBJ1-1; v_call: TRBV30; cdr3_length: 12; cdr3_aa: CAWKIGPTEAFF
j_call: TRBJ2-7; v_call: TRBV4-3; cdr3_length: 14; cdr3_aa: CASSQDVRTYEQYF
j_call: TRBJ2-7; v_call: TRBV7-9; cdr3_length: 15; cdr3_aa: CASSGDRELSYEQYF
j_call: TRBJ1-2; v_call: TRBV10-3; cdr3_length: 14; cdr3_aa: CAISEVDRKNGYTF
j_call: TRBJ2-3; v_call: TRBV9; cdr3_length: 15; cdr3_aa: CASSTKDARTDTQYF
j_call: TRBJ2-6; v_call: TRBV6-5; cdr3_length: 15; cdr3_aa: CASSIQSAGANVLTF
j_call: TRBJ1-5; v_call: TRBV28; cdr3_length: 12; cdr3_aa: CASRGPNQPQHF
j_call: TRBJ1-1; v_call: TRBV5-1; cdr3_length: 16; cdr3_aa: CASSLDGQGAFTEAFF